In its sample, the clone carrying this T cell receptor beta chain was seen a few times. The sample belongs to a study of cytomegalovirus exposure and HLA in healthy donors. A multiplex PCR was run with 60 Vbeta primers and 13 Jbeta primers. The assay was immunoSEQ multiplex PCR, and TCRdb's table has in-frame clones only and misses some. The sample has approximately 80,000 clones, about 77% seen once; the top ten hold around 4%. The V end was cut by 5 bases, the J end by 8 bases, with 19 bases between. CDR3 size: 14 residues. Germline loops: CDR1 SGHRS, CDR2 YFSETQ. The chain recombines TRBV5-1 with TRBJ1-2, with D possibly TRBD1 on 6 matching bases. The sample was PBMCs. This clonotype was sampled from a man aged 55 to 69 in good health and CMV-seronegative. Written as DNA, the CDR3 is TGCGCCAGCAGGGAACCGGGACCGACAGGCGGCTACACCTTC. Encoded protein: CASREPGPTGGYTF.